Listed here are 28 T cell receptor beta chains from one sample, sequenced in a study of blood T cell repertoires in COVID-19. Some clones are missing from TCRdb's copy, which holds only in-frame ones; the method was immunoSEQ multiplex PCR. The data contain just under 350,000 clones, about 88% of them singletons. Source material: peripheral blood. These receptors were obtained from a woman aged 70-85 years with COVID-19, enrolled during active disease.

This chain connects TRBV7-2 to TRBJ2-5; 12 bases are a match to TRBD1. V shed 2 bases, J shed 5 bases, and the junction held 12 bases outside the gene matches. In germline, CDR1 is SGHTA, CDR2 FQGNSA. The CDR3 contains 18 residues. The CDR3 bases are TGTGCCAGCAGCTTATCTTCTCCGGGACAGGGGGCGCGGGAGACCCAGTACTTC. It codes for CASSLSSPGQGARETQYF.

The J gene is TRBJ1-1, the V gene TRBV11-2, with no clear D. The germline V gene encodes CDR1 SGHAT and CDR2 FQNNGV. CDR3 size: 16 residues. Trimming stripped 6 bases from V and 0 bases from J, with 17 bases between. The CDR3 reads CASRTPWAFMNTEAFF. As DNA, the CDR3 is TGTGCCAGCAGGACACCTTGGGCATTTATGAACACTGAAGCTTTCTTT.

This clone has a single count. The rearrangement uses TRBV28 and TRBJ2-7; 12 positions agree with TRBD1. The germline V gene has CDR1 MDHEN and CDR2 SYDVKM. This CDR3 has 15 residues. J gave up 5 bases and V 0 bases, and 2 bases lay outside the gene matches. This chain's CDR3 is CASSLWGQGANEQYF. CDR3 DNA: TGTGCCAGCAGTTTATGGGGACAGGGGGCGAACGAGCAGTACTTC. The full variable domain, completed using reference TRBV28 and TRBJ2-7, is DVKVTQSSRYLVKRTGEKVFLECVQDMDHENMFWYRQDPGLGLRLIYFSYDVKMKEKGDIPEGYSVSREKKERFSLILESASTNQTSMYLCASSLWGQGANEQYFGPGTRLTVT.

Turning to this clone: Other DNA sequences in the sample encode the same CDR3. V gene TRBV24-1 combines with J gene TRBJ1-5; D is unresolved. Trimming cost V 3 bases and J 2 bases, with 7 bases left between them. This CDR3 is 14 amino acids long. Germline CDR1 reads KGHDR; CDR2 reads SFDVKD. The CDR3 reads CATSDLAGNQPQHF. The CDR3 DNA reads as TGTGCCACCAGTGATCTCGCAGGCAATCAGCCCCAGCATTTT.

Regarding this clone: Sequence at one end of the junction differs from germline and may be a read error. The genes are TRBV9 and TRBJ1-3; 8 bases match TRBD1. The germline gives CDR1 SGDLS, CDR2 YYNGEE. The CDR3 contains 12 residues. The CDR3 is CASSTGQGGRVF. The DNA of the CDR3 is TGTGCCAGCAGCACTGGACAGGGAGGGAGGGTTTTT.

This clone was seen more than once but under ten times. This rearrangement joins TRBV30 to TRBJ1-4, with TRBD1 identical over 7 bases. V dropped 1 base and J dropped 3; count of bases not matched to a gene: 2. This CDR3 comprises 14 residues. Germline loops: CDR1 GTSNPN, CDR2 SVGIG (reference sequence). CDR3 nucleotide sequence: TGTGCCTGGAGTGCCGGGACAGCTAATGAAAAACTGTTTTTT. Translating it yields CAWSAGTANEKLFF.

The rearrangement joins TRBV28 to TRBJ2-3; a possible D gene is TRBD1 (5 bases). The CDR3 loop spans 15 amino acids. Trimming stripped 8 bases from V and 2 bases from J, with 17 bases between. From germline, CDR1 is MDHEN and CDR2 SYDVKM. The CDR3 region is CASHFMSRDTDTQYF. CDR3 coding DNA: TGTGCCAGCCATTTCATGTCCAGGGACACAGATACGCAGTATTTT.

This rearrangement joins TRBV27 to TRBJ2-2; D perhaps matches TRBD1 (5 bases). Germline V lookup: CDR1 MNHEY, CDR2 SMNVEV (reference sequence). The CDR3 has 15 amino acids. The V end was cut by 3 bases, the J end by 2 bases, with 10 bases between. CDR3 bases: TGTGCCAGCAGTTTGATCAGGACAAACACCGGGGAGCTGTTTTTT. It encodes CASSLIRTNTGELFF.

The rearrangement joins TRBV5-6 to TRBJ1-6; TRBD1 agrees at 7 bases. V lost 4 bases and J lost 9; bases outside the gene matches: 7. The CDR3 consists of 14 residues. The germline V gene has CDR1 SGHDT and CDR2 YYEEEE. CDR3 coding DNA: TGTGCCAGCAGCAACCTGGACAGGTTTTCACCCCTCCACTTT. Encoded protein: CASSNLDRFSPLHF.

This sequence joins TRBV27 and TRBJ2-7; tentative D call: TRBD2 (6 bases). V dropped 3 bases and J dropped 2 bases, with 14 bases sitting between them. Per germline, CDR1 MNHEY and CDR2 SMNVEV (reference sequence). The CDR3 extends over 15 amino acids. CDR3 nucleotide sequence: TGTGCCAGCAGTTTTTCTCTCGGACTAACCTACGAGCAGTACTTC. Protein product: CASSFSLGLTYEQYF.

V is TRBV15 and J is TRBJ1-1, with TRBD1 as a possible D gene (6 bases). The length of the CDR3 is 13 residues. V was clipped by 8 bases and J by 3 bases, with 13 bases between them. In germline, CDR1 is LNHNV, CDR2 YYDKDF (reference sequence). CDR3 DNA sequence: TGTGCCACCCGAGGGGGACGGGACACTGAAGCTTTCTTT. Residues: CATRGGRDTEAFF.

Regarding this clone: An end of the junction does not agree with germline; a read error may underlie this. V usage is TRBV6-5 and J usage is TRBJ1-2; 7 nucleotides match TRBD1. Per germline, CDR1 MNHEY and CDR2 SVGAGI. The CDR3 covers 13 residues. The CDR3, as DNA: TGTGCCAGCAGCGATGGGACAGATACCTACTTTGCCTTC. This sequence encodes CASSDGTDTYFAF.

This chain links TRBV7-2 with TRBJ2-7, with D unresolved. The length of the CDR3 is 14 residues. Trimming took off 5 bases at V and 3 bases at J, with 14 bases between the two ends. Looked up from germline, CDR1 is SGHTA and CDR2 is FQGNSA. The CDR3 bases are TGTGCCAGCAGCGTGGGCCACGTTGGCTACGAGCAGTACTTC. Amino acid sequence: CASSVGHVGYEQYF.

This clone was counted once. The CDR3 DNA reads TGCGCCAGCAGCCGAGCCGGGGGGGACACTGAAGCTTTCTTT. As protein: CASSRAGGDTEAFF. V and J are TRBV4-3 and TRBJ1-1, with D perhaps TRBD1 (5 bases). The CDR3 runs 14 residues. Germline lookup yields CDR1 LGHNA and CDR2 YSLEER. The ends were cut back, 4 bases at V and 3 bases at J, with 12 bases in the middle.

The gene calls are TRBV4-2 and TRBJ1-2; D perhaps matches TRBD1 (6 bases). Germline CDR1 LGHNA, CDR2 YNFKEQ. CDR3 length: 16 amino acids. V was shortened by 0 bases and J by 4 bases, with 15 bases between the two germline ends. The CDR3 here is CASSQDAWTDVYGYTF. The CDR3 DNA follows: TGTGCCAGCAGCCAAGATGCCTGGACAGATGTCTATGGCTACACCTTC.

The chain combines TRBV7-2 with TRBJ2-4; D may be TRBD2 (5 bases). CDR1 is SGHTA, CDR2 FQGNSA, per germline. Trimming left V 5 bases short and J 2 bases short, with 16 bases between. This CDR3 region has 16 residues. CDR3 coding DNA: TGTGCCAGCAGCCCCCGGGCCGGGGAGACCAAAAACATTCAGTACTTC. Its translation is CASSPRAGETKNIQYF.

This chain uses TRBV9 with TRBJ2-3; TRBD2 is a possible D gene (6 bases). The CDR3 is 13 amino acids. The germline gives CDR1 SGDLS, CDR2 YYNGEE. Between the trimmed V and J ends, which lost 2 bases and 5 bases, there was a span of 9 bases. The CDR3, as DNA: TGTGCCAGCAGCGTGGGGGGAAAAGATACGCAGTATTTT. Encoded protein: CASSVGGKDTQYF.

The chain carries TRBV3-1 (or the pseudogene TRBV3-2) and TRBJ1-1; no firm D call. The V gene lost 1 base and the J gene lost 9 bases, with 9 bases spanning the gap. Germline assignment: CDR1 LGHDT and CDR2 YNNKEL (reference sequence). The length of the CDR3 is 12 residues. The DNA of the CDR3 is TGTGCCAGCAGCCAAGGACATCGAAAAGCTTTCTTT. It translates to CASSQGHRKAFF.

The rearrangement joins TRBV6-6 to TRBJ2-1, with 8 bases lining up with TRBD2. The CDR3 contains 16 residues. From germline, CDR1 is MNHNY and CDR2 SVGAGI (reference sequence). The V segment lost 6 bases and the J segment 9 bases; nucleotides outside the gene matches: 16. CDR3 DNA: TGTGCCAGCAGGCCCCCTCCGGGACTAGTGAACCTTGAGCAGTTCTTC. Its translation is CASRPPPGLVNLEQFF.

This chain connects TRBV4-3 to TRBJ2-7, with D possibly being TRBD1 (5 bases). V lost 1 base and J 9 bases, leaving 13 bases between the germline ends. Germline CDR1 reads LGHNA; CDR2 reads YSLEER. This CDR3 is 13 amino acids long. The CDR3 region has the DNA TGCGCCAGCAGCCAAGGGGTAGGTCAGGGGCAGTACTTC. This translates into CASSQGVGQGQYF.

The chain links TRBV19 to TRBJ2-7, with D possibly matching TRBD2 (7 bases). The CDR3 has 17 residues. The germline V and J ends were trimmed by 5 bases and 2 bases, with 22 bases remaining between them. Germline V lookup: CDR1 LNHDA, CDR2 SQIVND (reference sequence). CDR3 protein: CASSDLGRRGPTYEQYF. The DNA for the CDR3 is TGTGCCAGTAGTGATTTAGGTCGGCGGGGGCCAACCTACGAGCAGTACTTC.

The chain is built from TRBV21-1 and TRBJ1-1; TRBD1 reflects the table's D call only, with no check against the DNA. TRBV21-1 is listed as a pseudogene. CDR3 length: 16 amino acids. The CDR3 loop is CASSSPLGTPNTEAFF. The CDR3 DNA sequence: TGTGCCAGCAGCAGCCCCTTAGGGACACCCAACACTGAAGCTTTCTTT.

J is TRBJ1-1 and V is TRBV5-1; possible D gene TRBD1, 5 bases. V lost 0 bases, J lost 6 bases, and 9 bases lay in between. CDR1 and CDR2 (germline): SGHRS, YFSETQ. This CDR3 contains 13 residues. In nucleotides, the CDR3 is TGCGCCAGCAGCTTGGCCACGGGGGCTGAAGCTTTCTTT. As protein: CASSLATGAEAFF.

V usage is TRBV10-3 and J usage is TRBJ2-7; 10 nucleotides agree with TRBD2. This CDR3 comprises 14 residues. Germline lookup yields CDR1 ENHRY and CDR2 SYGVKD. J lost 3 bases, V lost 4 bases, and 3 bases had no gene match. The CDR3 sequence is CAISGTSGLYEQYF. In DNA, the CDR3 is TGTGCCATCAGTGGGACTAGCGGACTCTACGAGCAGTACTTC.

This chain links TRBV7-9 with TRBJ1-2; D possibly corresponds to TRBD1 (5 bases). V lost 3 bases to trimming and J lost 7 bases, with 9 bases between them. CDR1 is SEHNR, CDR2 FQNEAQ, per germline (reference sequence). The CDR3 runs 12 residues. The CDR3 here is CASSFGGVGYTF. CDR3 DNA: TGTGCCAGCAGCTTTGGAGGGGTTGGCTACACCTTC.

This chain uses TRBV28 with TRBJ1-1; 7 bases agree with TRBD1. Germline CDR1 MDHEN, CDR2 SYDVKM. V shed 10 bases and J 4 bases; nucleotides not matched to a gene: 9. The CDR3 has 13 amino acids. The CDR3 region has the DNA TGTGCCACTTTCCGCAGGGGGTCCACTGAAGCTTTCTTT. It is translated as CATFRRGSTEAFF.

V is TRBV5-1 and J is TRBJ1-2, with D perhaps matching TRBD1 (6 bases). Germline assignment: CDR1 SGHRS and CDR2 YFSETQ. The CDR3 spans 15 residues. V lost 4 bases to trimming and J lost 4 bases, with 17 bases between them. The CDR3 DNA reads TGCGCCAGCAGCACGGGCGTACAACAGGGCTATGGCTACACCTTC. This codes for CASSTGVQQGYGYTF.

This chain joins TRBV5-1 and TRBJ2-1; TRBD1 aligns across 8 bases. Germline-derived CDR1 and CDR2 are SGHRS and YFSETQ. This CDR3 spans 17 amino acids. J was trimmed by 6 bases and V by 2 bases; bases with no gene match: 13. The CDR3 loop reads CASSFPDRGKGPNEQFF. The CDR3 DNA is TGCGCCAGCAGCTTTCCTGACAGGGGTAAGGGCCCCAATGAGCAGTTCTTC.